This TCR beta chain was recorded in a study of blood T cell repertoires in COVID-19. On the study more broadly: Acute-phase and convalescent COVID-19 samples originated in the United States, Italy and Spain. From T cells, B-cell-depleted T cells, or PBMCs came the material, which was cDNA or gDNA.

Germline lookup yields CDR1 KGHDR and CDR2 SFDVKD. The CDR3 spans 13 residues. The junction had 1 base not matched to a gene; V was cut back by 9 bases and J by 4 bases. Methods used by the authors: It was from reference gene primer amplification that nucleated cell counts were estimated. Repertoires were generated with immunoSEQ multiplex PCR, while TCRdb's copy carries only in-frame clones and drops some. That table is the source of V, J and clone size, and D and trimming were worked out from the DNA. The data hold some 260,000 clones, with about 80% observed a single time. The clonotype comes from a man older than 75 with acute or convalescent COVID-19. The sequenced material came from peripheral blood. The V call is TRBV24-1, the J call TRBJ2-2; 10 nucleotides agree with TRBD1. The CDR3 reads CATRTGGTGELFF. CDR3 DNA sequence: TGTGCCACCCGGACAGGGGGCACCGGGGAGCTGTTTTTT.